Shown below are 25 T cell receptor beta chains from a single sample sequenced in a study of HIV-infected children after antiretroviral therapy interruption. RNA-based 3' RACE libraries used unique molecular identifiers. TCRdb re-analysed the 3' RACE reads in MiXCR, keeping a single row per CDR3 protein. The sample comprises about 89,000 distinct CDR3 sequences, roughly 6.4% of which are singletons, and roughly 1% rests with the top ten. Treatment defined: PENTA 11 planned treatment interruption arm or continuous ART arm. This specimen was CD45RA+ CD4+ T cells from PBMCs, pooled from several time points, taken from a donor given antiretroviral therapy, either interrupted or continuous. Subset of the sample: naive CD4+ CD45RA+ CD45RO- T cells. The receptors were sampled from a pool of human donors with HIV.

The sample holds many counts of this clonotype. The J gene is TRBJ2-5, the V gene TRBV12-3 or TRBV12-4; D is undetermined. The CDR3 has 13 residues. V was pared by 6 bases and J by 2 bases, with 10 bases between. The CDR3 loop reads CASRSTLQETQYF. In DNA form, the CDR3 reads TGTGCCAGCAGATCAACCTTGCAAGAGACCCAGTACTTC.

The chain links TRBV6-5 to TRBJ2-7; the match to TRBD1 covers 10 bases. With 8 bases clipped from V and 3 bases from J, the junction kept 7 bases outside the gene matches. This CDR3 contains 14 residues. Germline V lookup: CDR1 MNHEY, CDR2 SVGAGI. The CDR3 loop reads CASEQTGGVYEQYF. CDR3 DNA sequence: TGTGCCAGCGAACAGACAGGGGGCGTCTACGAGCAGTACTTC.

This clonotype was observed many times. The chain employs TRBV20-1 and TRBJ1-5; D gene uncertain. Germline values: CDR1 DFQATT, CDR2 SNEGSKA (reference sequence). The CDR3 sequence is 15 residues long. V was clipped by 0 bases and J by 4 bases, with 13 bases between them. The CDR3 DNA sequence: TGCAGTGCTAGAGATAGGACGGGGTTAAATCAGCCCCAGCATTTT. The encoded protein is CSARDRTGLNQPQHF.

This clonotype was counted only a few times. The rearrangement joins TRBV11-2 to TRBJ1-6; TRBD1 is a possible D gene (6 bases). Trimming removed 5 bases at V and 0 bases at J, with 17 bases between. CDR1 is SGHAT, CDR2 FQNNGV, per germline. This CDR3 is 18 amino acids long. The CDR3 region is CASSIRGQRTSYNSPLHF. The CDR3 DNA follows: TGTGCCAGCAGCATCAGAGGACAGCGGACCTCCTATAATTCACCCCTCCACTTT.

This clonotype was seen more than once but under ten times. The genes are TRBV7-9 and TRBJ2-4; 10 bases match TRBD2. Trimming at V came to 4 bases and at J to 0 bases, leaving 15 bases not matched to a gene. The V gene's germline CDR1 is SEHNR and CDR2 FQNEAQ (reference sequence). The CDR3 is 20 residues long. CDR3 protein: CASSSRMGLAGALAKNIQYF. In DNA, the CDR3 is TGTGCCAGCAGCTCCCGAATGGGGCTAGCGGGGGCCCTAGCCAAAAACATTCAGTACTTC.

In its sample, this clonotype was seen many times. The gene calls are TRBV3-1 and TRBJ1-2; unclear D gene. This CDR3 has 14 amino acids. Trimming removed 0 bases at V and 5 bases at J, with 10 bases between. From germline, CDR1 is LGHDT and CDR2 YNNKEL (reference sequence). The CDR3 region has the DNA TGTGCCAGCAGCCAAGACTTATATGGGTATGGCTACACCTTC. This sequence encodes CASSQDLYGYGYTF.

This clonotype was found a few times. The chain recombines TRBV7-2 with TRBJ2-7, with 8 nucleotides matching TRBD1. This CDR3 has 14 amino acids. V lost 5 bases and J lost 7; bases outside the gene matches: 10. The germline V gene encodes CDR1 SGHTA and CDR2 FQGNSA. In DNA, the CDR3 is TGTGCCAGCAGCCGCGGACAGGGTCCGACAGAGCAGTACTTC. It specifies CASSRGQGPTEQYF.

This clonotype was detected many times. The chain uses TRBV11-2 and TRBJ2-3; 9 nucleotides line up with TRBD2. V dropped 5 bases and J dropped 2; count of bases not matched to a gene: 5. This CDR3 spans 15 amino acids. Germline CDR1 and CDR2: SGHAT and FQNNGV. Here the CDR3 reads CASSQRGADTDTQYF. In DNA form, the CDR3 reads TGTGCCAGCAGCCAGCGGGGGGCGGACACAGATACGCAGTATTTT.

This clonotype has only a few counts. The junction departs from germline at one end; a sequencing error may be responsible. The V and J genes are TRBV5-1 and TRBJ1-5; D gene unclear. Per the germline V gene, CDR1 is SGHRS and CDR2 is YFSETQ. CDR3 size: 10 residues. The CDR3 is CASSSQPQHF. DNA for the CDR3: TGCGCCAGCAGCAGTCAGCCCCAGCATTTT. Full variable domain (missing parts from reference TRBV5-1 and TRBJ1-5): KAGVTQTPRYLIKTRGQQVTLSCSPISGHRSVSWYQQTPGQGLQFLFEYFSETQRNKGNFPGRFSGRQFSNSRSEMNVSTLELGDSALYLCASSSQPQHFGDGTRLSIL.

This clonotype was observed many times. V usage is TRBV6-1 and J usage is TRBJ2-5; D call uncertain. CDR3 length: 12 amino acids. V gave up 7 bases and J gave up 4 bases, with 10 bases separating them. The germline gives CDR1 MNHNS, CDR2 SASEGT. CDR3 sequence (DNA): TGTGCCAGCATCACGGAGCGAGAGACCCAGTACTTC. Encoded protein: CASITERETQYF.

This clonotype was seen many times. The J gene is TRBJ1-6, the V gene TRBV15, with D unclear. Trimming removed 3 bases at V and 7 bases at J, with 13 bases between. Per the germline V gene, CDR1 is LNHNV and CDR2 is YYDKDF (reference sequence). There are 15 residues in the CDR3. The CDR3 sequence is CATSSNLQQNSPLHF. The CDR3, as DNA: TGTGCCACCAGCAGTAATTTACAGCAGAATTCACCCCTCCACTTT.

The chain has TRBV2 and TRBJ2-5; a weak D match, TRBD2 (6 bases). This CDR3 has 14 amino acids. Trimming removed 4 bases from V and 0 bases from J, with 9 bases in between. The germline V gene encodes CDR1 SNHLY and CDR2 FYNNEI. The CDR3 loop is CASSGRDYQETQYF. The CDR3 DNA reads TGTGCCAGCAGTGGCCGGGACTACCAAGAGACCCAGTACTTC.

This clonotype came up many times. The chain uses TRBV24-1 and TRBJ2-5; 10 positions agree with TRBD2. CDR3 length equals 16 residues. Germline values: CDR1 KGHDR, CDR2 SFDVKD. The trim removed 2 bases at V and 5 bases at J, leaving 7 bases unmatched. In nucleotides, the CDR3 is TGTGCCACCAGTGATTCGGGACTAGCGCGACGTGAGACCCAGTACTTC. Translating gives CATSDSGLARRETQYF.

This clonotype has ten or more counts. The V call is TRBV5-1, the J call TRBJ2-3; weak D call: TRBD2 (5 bases). Trimming removed 2 bases from V and 0 bases from J, with 10 bases in between. The CDR3 extends over 15 amino acids. The germline gives CDR1 SGHRS, CDR2 YFSETQ. The CDR3 loop is CASSFAGPSTDTQYF. CDR3 DNA: TGCGCCAGCAGCTTTGCGGGCCCTAGCACAGATACGCAGTATTTT.

The table lists this clonotype with many counts. CDR3 protein: CASSARLTGRTGELFF. CDR3 in DNA: TGTGCCAGCAGCGCACGACTGACAGGGAGAACCGGGGAGCTGTTTTTT. The rearrangement links TRBV7-9 to TRBJ2-2; 7 positions agree with TRBD1. V dropped 5 bases and J dropped 5; count of bases not matched to a gene: 11. The CDR3 runs to 16 residues. Germline V gene lookup returns CDR1 SEHNR and CDR2 FQNEAQ (reference sequence).

This clonotype was detected only a few times. This chain links TRBV6-6 with TRBJ2-7; 9 positions match TRBD2. J lost 2 bases, V lost 4 bases, and 9 bases had no gene match. The CDR3 extends over 16 amino acids. Germline V gene lookup returns CDR1 MNHNY and CDR2 SVGAGI (reference sequence). Here the CDR3 reads CASSSTTSGFTYEQYF. In DNA, the CDR3 is TGTGCCAGCAGTTCCACAACTAGCGGGTTCACCTACGAGCAGTACTTC.

The chain couples TRBV7-7 to TRBJ2-2; D may be TRBD2 (7 bases). Germline V lookup: CDR1 SSHAT, CDR2 FNYEAQ (reference sequence). CDR3 length: 16 amino acids. The V gene lost 1 base and the J gene lost 5 bases, with 14 bases spanning the gap. CDR3 sequence reads: CASSLVPGGWTGELFF. The CDR3 DNA sequence: TGTGCCAGCAGCTTAGTTCCGGGGGGCTGGACCGGGGAGCTGTTTTTT. Full variable domain (missing parts from reference TRBV7-7 and TRBJ2-2): GAGVSQSPRYKVTKRGQDVTLRCDPISSHATLYWYQQALGQGPEFLTYFNYEAQPDKSGLPSDRFSAERPEGSISTLTIQRTEQRDSAMYRCASSLVPGGWTGELFFGEGSRLTVL.

This clonotype has only a few counts. The J gene is TRBJ2-3, the V gene TRBV3-1; D gene unclear. The CDR3 loop spans 15 amino acids. Trimming left V 3 bases short and J 6 bases short, with 16 bases between. From germline, CDR1 is LGHDT and CDR2 YNNKEL (reference sequence). The DNA of the CDR3 is TGTGCCAGCAGCCACCTCGGGCCACTGCCCGATACGCAGTATTTT. Its protein product is CASSHLGPLPDTQYF.

The J gene is TRBJ1-5, the V gene TRBV18; 7 positions agree with TRBD1. V trimming: 0 bases; J trimming: 7 bases; junction bases outside the gene matches: 6. There are 15 residues in the CDR3. CDR1 is KGHSH, CDR2 LQKENI, per germline. The CDR3 DNA reads TGTGCCAGCTCACCACCGGGGAACAGGGGCCAGCCCCAGCATTTT. Translating it yields CASSPPGNRGQPQHF.

This clonotype was seen repeatedly, ten times or more. This clone may be a read error of a much larger clone one base away. The chain carries TRBV5-1 and TRBJ1-1, with D uncertain. Trimming cost V 0 bases and J 1 base, with 4 bases left between them. Germline V CDR1 and CDR2: SGHRS, YFSETQ. The CDR3 extends over 13 amino acids. The CDR3 nucleotides read TGCGCCAGCAGCTTGGAACAGAACACTGAAGCTTTCTTT. Amino acid sequence: CASSLEQNTEAFF.

This clonotype was seen ten or more times. V and J are TRBV19 and TRBJ1-5; 10 bases match TRBD1. In germline, CDR1 is LNHDA, CDR2 SQIVND (reference sequence). The CDR3 is 15 amino acids. V lost 9 bases to trimming and J lost 2 bases; unmatched junction nucleotides: 7. The CDR3 loop is CASHRTGGGNQPQHF. In DNA, the CDR3 is TGTGCCAGCCACCGGACAGGGGGTGGCAATCAGCCCCAGCATTTT.

This clonotype was seen many times. The chain employs TRBV6-1 and TRBJ1-4; perhaps TRBD1 as D (5 bases). The V end lost 8 bases, the J end lost 10 bases, and 14 bases lay between the germline ends. In germline, CDR1 is MNHNS, CDR2 SASEGT. The CDR3 contains 12 residues. The DNA for the CDR3 is TGTGCCAGCGGAGACAGAGTAAGAAAACTGTTTTTT. This codes for CASGDRVRKLFF.

This chain uses TRBV29-1 with TRBJ2-7; D might be TRBD1 (6 bases). CDR3 length: 14 residues. Deletions cut 6 bases from V and 1 base from J, with 16 bases between. In germline, CDR1 is SQVTM, CDR2 ANQGSEA. CDR3 protein: CSVQGRGHSYEQYF. CDR3 DNA sequence: TGCAGCGTCCAAGGCAGGGGACATTCCTACGAGCAGTACTTC.

This chain connects TRBV19 to TRBJ1-1; D might be TRBD1 (5 bases). Trimming cost V 9 bases and J 4 bases, with 24 bases left between them. The germline V gene encodes CDR1 LNHDA and CDR2 SQIVND (reference sequence). This CDR3 has 16 amino acids. CDR3 sequence (DNA): TGTGCCAGCAGTTTGGGGACTTCGGTTATCGGCACTGAAGCTTTCTTT. This translates into CASSLGTSVIGTEAFF. The whole variable domain, filled in from reference TRBV19 and TRBJ1-1, reads DGGITQSPKYLFRKEGQNVTLSCEQNLNHDAMYWYRQDPGQGLRLIYYSQIVNDFQKGDIAEGYSVSREKKESFPLTVTSAQKNPTAFYLCASSLGTSVIGTEAFFGQGTRLTVV.

This clonotype was counted at least ten times. CDR3 sequence (DNA): TGCGCCAGCAGCTGGGGACAGGGGCGCGAGCAGTTCTTC. Translating gives CASSWGQGREQFF. The chain has TRBV5-1 and TRBJ2-1, with TRBD1 matching 10 bases. The CDR3 runs to 13 residues. In germline, CDR1 is SGHRS, CDR2 YFSETQ. The trim removed 3 bases at V and 10 bases at J, leaving 4 bases unmatched.